This T cell receptor (beta chain) was identified in a study of blood T cell repertoires in COVID-19. Unmatched junction bases numbered 12, after V lost 8 bases and J lost 6 bases. The CDR3 totals 17 residues. Germline CDR1 is MNHEY and CDR2 is SMNVEV (reference sequence). Assay used: immunoSEQ multiplex PCR; TCRdb lists only in-frame clones, some missing. The sample includes tens of thousands of clones, roughly four fifths of them seen just once. This clone was detected a few times. Sequencing input: peripheral blood. The receptor was derived from an elderly man with COVID-19, enrolled during active disease. The chain has TRBV27 and TRBJ2-5, with TRBD2 matching 16 bases. In DNA form, the CDR3 reads TGTGCCAGCGGCACGGGACTAGCGGGGGGGTTCCTTAAGACCCAGTACTTC. As protein: CASGTGLAGGFLKTQYF.